The next 15 T cell receptor beta chains were all read from a single sample in a study of tumor-infiltrating lymphocytes in primary liver carcinoma listed by TCRdb under 2017. Total RNA and DNA were co-extracted from roughly 20-30 mg of bulk tissue with the AllPrep DNA/RNA mini kit, without cell sorting. Sequencing took place on an Illumina HiSeq 2500. A constant-region primer and ProtoScript II reverse transcriptase were used to reverse-transcribe TCRbeta-specific cDNA from around 480 ng total RNA. The TCRbeta libraries were prepared through three rounds of nested multiplex PCR following a slightly modified ARM-PCR procedure. Each of the first two PCR rounds ran for roughly 9 cycles using multiplex TRBV1-TRBV30 forward primers together with a Cbeta reverse primer. TCRdb trimmed the raw reads at Q25, called clones with MiXCR and kept productive beta chains. A single entry per CDR3 protein holds the most common genes and DNA from its merged rows. Across this sample there are some 120,000 distinct CDR3 sequences, with 64% seen only once. 8.4% of the sample is held by the ten biggest clonotypes.

The sample comprised liver tumor tissue from sampling region 3. According to the study, the label for this sample's cell subset or site signals: tumor region T3, left-lateral pole. The receptors derive from a woman in her sixties with primary liver carcinoma and hepatitis B virus infection.

This clonotype has just a few counts. One base away lies a much larger clone, so this may be a sequencing read error. This sequence joins TRBV10-1 and TRBJ2-7; tentatively, D is TRBD1 (5 bases). The CDR3 spans 13 residues. The germline V and J ends were trimmed by 0 bases and 6 bases, with 9 bases remaining between them. In germline, CDR1 is WNHNN, CDR2 SYGVQD (reference sequence). Here the CDR3 DNA reads TGCGCCAGCAGTGAGTCCCCCAGGGCCGAGCAGTACTTC. Its translation is CASSESPRAEQYF.

This clonotype was observed at least ten times. The rearrangement uses TRBV6-6 and TRBJ1-2; D may be TRBD1 (6 bases). Trimming took off 7 bases at V and 6 bases at J, with 15 bases between the two ends. The CDR3 runs to 13 residues. Germline V gene sequence: CDR1 MNHNY, CDR2 SVGAGI (reference sequence). The CDR3: CASNWKGGDGYTF. DNA of the CDR3: TGTGCCAGCAATTGGAAGGGGGGTGATGGCTACACCTTC.

DNA for the CDR3: TGCAGTGCTAGTGCCGTGGACACCGGGGAGCTGTTTTTT. This sequence encodes CSASAVDTGELFF. The chain employs TRBV20-1 and TRBJ2-2, with D unclear. This CDR3 spans 13 amino acids. With 3 bases removed from V and 3 bases from J, the gap between germline ends came to 8 bases. Germline V CDR1 and CDR2: DFQATT, SNEGSKA (reference sequence).

In the case of this clonotype: The junction differs from germline at one of its ends, possibly a read error. The chain employs TRBV6-1 and TRBJ2-3; 8 nucleotides match TRBD1. The length of the CDR3 is 13 residues. The V gene's germline CDR1 is MNHNS and CDR2 SASEGT. CDR3: CASSEAGTGTQYF. The CDR3 bases are TGTGCCAGCAGTGAAGCCGGGACAGGTACGCAGTATTTT.

As concerns this clonotype: A much larger clone differs from this one at a single base, so this may be a read error. The genes are TRBV7-9 and TRBJ2-1; D remains ambiguous. Germline CDR1 is SEHNR and CDR2 is FQNEAQ (reference sequence). This CDR3 comprises 13 residues. CDR3 region: CDSTPSVENEQFF. As DNA, the CDR3 is TGTGACAGCACCCCGTCGGTAGAGAATGAGCAGTTCTTC. The full variable domain, in which reference TRBV7-9 and TRBJ2-1 provide the parts outside the CDR3, is DTGVSQNPRHKITKRGQNVTFRCDPISEHNRLYWYRQTLGQGPEFLTYFQNEAQLEKSRLLSDRFSAERPKGSFSTLEIQRTEQGDSAMYLCDSTPSVENEQFFGPGTRLTVL.

The count of this clonotype is one. V is TRBV6-1 and J is TRBJ2-5, with 10 bases identical to TRBD2. V dropped 8 bases and J dropped 9; count of bases not matched to a gene: 18. Per the germline V gene, CDR1 is MNHNS and CDR2 is SASEGT. This CDR3 spans 16 amino acids. The CDR3 DNA is TGTGCCAGCTACCCAAAACGGCTAGCGGGAGACGAGGCCCAGTACTTC. Its protein is CASYPKRLAGDEAQYF.

This clonotype was picked up many times. This rearrangement joins TRBV12-3 or TRBV12-4 to TRBJ1-2; 9 bases are a match to TRBD1. V was pared by 8 bases and J by 3 bases, with 10 bases of the junction left unmatched. The CDR3 covers 15 residues. The CDR3 loop reads CASGRTGAPHYGYTF. In DNA form, the CDR3 reads TGTGCCAGCGGACGGACAGGGGCCCCTCACTATGGCTACACCTTC.

Ten or more counts support this clonotype. CDR3 coding DNA: TGTGCCAGCAGCACTACTAGGGGGTTAAATACGCAGTATTTT. Its protein product is CASSTTRGLNTQYF. The chain joins TRBV7-8 to TRBJ2-3; possibly TRBD1 for D (6 bases). V dropped 5 bases and J dropped 7 bases, with 16 bases sitting between them. This CDR3 comprises 14 residues. Germline lookup yields CDR1 SGHVS and CDR2 FQNEAQ. The whole variable domain, filled in from reference TRBV7-8 and TRBJ2-3, reads GAGVSQSPRYKVAKRGQDVALRCDPISGHVSLFWYQQALGQGPEFLTYFQNEAQLDKSGLPSDRFFAERPEGSVSTLKIQRTQQEDSAVYLCASSTTRGLNTQYFGPGTRLTVL.

This clonotype occurred once. The chain uses TRBV4-2 and TRBJ2-3; weak D call: TRBD2 (6 bases). Germline V CDR1 and CDR2: LGHNA, YNFKEQ. The CDR3 loop spans 14 amino acids. This CDR3 is CTSSQDPLADTQYF. As DNA, the CDR3 is TGTACTAGCAGCCAAGATCCCCTCGCAGATACGCAGTATTTT.

The J gene is TRBJ2-5, the V gene TRBV24-1; the D gene is possibly TRBD2 (6 bases). CDR3 size: 15 residues. Trimming removed 4 bases at V and 4 bases at J, with 15 bases between. CDR1 and CDR2 (germline): KGHDR, SFDVKD. The DNA of the CDR3 is TGTGCCACCAGTGACACTCTGGGGGGTGTAGAGACCCAGTACTTC. Translating it yields CATSDTLGGVETQYF.

Comments on this clonotype: One end of the junction is discordant with germline, which a read error may explain. This chain connects TRBV11-3 to TRBJ2-2; D may be TRBD1 (5 bases). The germline CDR1 and CDR2 sequences are SGHNT and YENEEA. This CDR3 is built from 14 residues. The CDR3 nucleotides are TGTGCCAGCAGCTTAGTATGGGGCACCGAGGAGCTGTTTTTT. It specifies CASSLVWGTEELFF.

The genes are TRBV12-3 or TRBV12-4 and TRBJ2-7; 7 nucleotides align to TRBD1. With V trimmed by 9 bases and J by 1 base, 12 bases remained unmatched. The CDR3 totals 15 residues. CDR3: CARSPDRGRSYEQYF. The CDR3 DNA reads TGTGCCAGGAGTCCAGATAGGGGGCGGTCCTACGAGCAGTACTTC.

A note on this clonotype: This may be a read error, as it is one base from a much larger clone. The chain links TRBV10-3 to TRBJ2-1; weak D call: TRBD2 (7 bases). Germline V lookup: CDR1 ENHRY, CDR2 SYGVKD. The CDR3 has 16 amino acids. V was clipped by 5 bases and J by 7 bases, with 21 bases between them. The CDR3: CAISSEGEGWFNEQFF. In DNA form, the CDR3 reads TGTGCCATCAGTTCCGAGGGGGAGGGCTGGTTTAATGAGCAGTTCTTC.

At least ten counts were recorded for this clonotype. This rearrangement joins TRBV6-5 to TRBJ1-2, with D perhaps TRBD1 (5 bases). The CDR3 extends over 15 amino acids. Germline-derived CDR1 and CDR2 are MNHEY and SVGAGI. V was clipped by 0 bases and J by 1 base, with 9 bases between them. Here the CDR3 reads CASSYSPQGNYGYTF. Here the CDR3 DNA reads TGTGCCAGCAGTTACTCGCCCCAGGGTAACTATGGCTACACCTTC.

Turning to this clonotype: An end of the junction differs from the germline gene, which may be a read error. The CDR3 here is CASILNGLAGGQILNVQYF. CDR3 nucleotide sequence: TGTGCCAGCATCTTAAATGGACTAGCGGGAGGCCAGATCCTAAACGTTCAGTACTTC. J is TRBJ2-4 and V is TRBV11-2, with 14 bases that match TRBD2. The CDR3 contains 19 residues. Germline CDR1 SGHAT, CDR2 FQNNGV.